This is a list of T cell receptor beta chains from one sample in a study of blood T cells in healthy people across ages. Each CDR3 protein is one row after TCRdb ran MiXCR on the 5' RACE reads. This sample has about 540,000 distinct CDR3 sequences, with approximately 25% found just once. These data were likewise used in another study, on T cells of mothers and their children.

Sequenced material: blood. The receptors were sampled from a boy between 10 and 17 years old in good health. The CDR3 runs from the conserved cysteine through the conserved F or W. Each record gives: J gene, clone size, D gene, V gene, CDR3 DNA, CDR3 protein. The D gene is left open where the match is weak. The listing skips clone size in some rows; elsewhere it reads once, few, many or a size class.

TRBJ1-1	few	-	TRBV28	TGTGCCAGTAGGGGTGGCCAGGGCGCCACTGAAGCTTTCTTT	CASRGGQGATEAFF
TRBJ2-3	few	TRBD2	TRBV5-1	TGCGCCAGCAGCTTGGAAGGACTAGCGGGAACCTTGAGCACAGATACGCAGTATTTT	CASSLEGLAGTLSTDTQYF
TRBJ2-5	many	-	TRBV24-1	TGTGCCACCAGTGATTCTCACGGACAAGACCAAGAGACCCAGTACTTC	CATSDSHGQDQETQYF
TRBJ2-5	-	TRBD2	TRBV6-5	TGTGCCAGCAGTTATGGGGTAGCGGGAGGTTGGGAGACCCAGTACTTC	CASSYGVAGGWETQYF
TRBJ2-3	-	-	TRBV18	TGTGCCAGCTCTCTCACAGGATCCCGCACAGATACGCAGTATTTT	CASSLTGSRTDTQYF
TRBJ2-1	-	-	TRBV18	TGTGCCAGCTCCCTCGGGGGATTCTCCTACAATGAGCAGTTCTTC	CASSLGGFSYNEQFF
TRBJ2-1	-	-	TRBV20-1	TGCAGTGCTAGAATTGGTTGGTACGGGTATGAGCAGTTCTTC	CSARIGWYGYEQFF
TRBJ2-1	-	TRBD1	TRBV29-1	TGCAGCGTAGGTGGGACAGGCATCTACAATGAGCAGTTCTTC	CSVGGTGIYNEQFF
TRBJ2-1	-	-	TRBV24-1	TGTGCCACCAGTGATTCTTTGGAAGGGAATGAGCAGTTCTTC	CATSDSLEGNEQFF
TRBJ1-4	few	-	TRBV6-5	TGTGCCAGCAGTTACTCGTGGCAGGGTAATGAAAAACTGTTTTTT	CASSYSWQGNEKLFF
TRBJ1-1	-	-	TRBV28	TGTGCCAGCAGTCCCACAGTAGGACAGTTCGACACTGATGCTTTCTTT	CASSPTVGQFDTDAFF
TRBJ2-7	-	TRBD2	TRBV20-1	TGCAGTGCTACCTCCCCGGGGACTAGCGGGGTGATATTC	CSATSPGTSGVIF
TRBJ2-7	-	TRBD1	TRBV19	TGTGCCAGTAGTAATACAGGGGTGGGCGAGCAGTACTTC	CASSNTGVGEQYF
TRBJ2-3	few	-	TRBV24-1	TGTGCCACCAGTGGATCCCCTGGGGGGCCAGATACGCAGTATTTT	CATSGSPGGPDTQYF
TRBJ2-7	few	-	TRBV3-1	TGTGCCAGCAGCCGTGGGGACGGATCCTACGAGCAGTACTTC	CASSRGDGSYEQYF
TRBJ2-6	-	-	TRBV11-2	TGTGCCAGCAGCTTAGGGGTTTCGGCTGGGGCCAACGTCCTGACTTTC	CASSLGVSAGANVLTF
TRBJ2-5	-	TRBD2	TRBV6-2/TRBV6-3	TGTGCCAGCAGAGCTAGCGGGAGGTCAGGAGAGACCCAGTACTTC	CASRASGRSGETQYF
TRBJ2-1	few	-	TRBV7-2	TGTGCCAGCAGCCAACACAATGAGCAGTTCTTC	CASSQHNEQFF
TRBJ1-2	-	-	TRBV6-5	TGTGCCAGCAGAGAGGGGAGCGGCTACACCTTC	CASREGSGYTF
TRBJ2-7	-	TRBD1	TRBV7-7	TGTGCTAGCAGCTTGGGGACAGGCGACGCCTACGAGCAGTACTTC	CASSLGTGDAYEQYF
TRBJ2-6	-	-	TRBV12-3/TRBV12-4	TGTGCCAGCACCCCATTTGGGTATACCCCTGGGGCCAACGTCCTGACTTTC	CASTPFGYTPGANVLTF
TRBJ2-3	few	-	TRBV20-1	TGCAGTGCCAGACCGATACCCGAGGATACGCAGTATTTT	CSARPIPEDTQYF
TRBJ2-7	many	-	TRBV5-1	TGCGCCAGCAGCTTAGGACTAGGGGGAGACGAGCAGTACTTC	CASSLGLGGDEQYF
TRBJ1-4	few	TRBD1	TRBV15	TGTGCCACCAGCAGACGCCGACAGGGAGGGAATGAAAAACTGTTTTTT	CATSRRRQGGNEKLFF
TRBJ1-4	-	-	TRBV6-1	TGTGCCAGCAGGGACGGTGCGACTAATGAAAAACTGTTTTTT	CASRDGATNEKLFF
TRBJ1-6	-	TRBD1	TRBV12-3/TRBV12-4	TGTGCCAGCAGTTCGGGACAGAATAATTCACCCCTCCACTTT	CASSSGQNNSPLHF
TRBJ2-7	few	-	TRBV28	TGTGCCAGCATGGGGGGTCCAGGCGACGAGCAGTACTTC	CASMGGPGDEQYF
TRBJ2-2	-	TRBD1	TRBV13	TGTGCCAGCAGCTCCAACAGGGGGCTGGACACCGGGGAGCTGTTTTTT	CASSSNRGLDTGELFF
TRBJ2-2	many	-	TRBV4-1	TGCGCCAGCAGCCAAGATGGGGGAGTCACCGGGGAGCTGTTTTTT	CASSQDGGVTGELFF
TRBJ2-7	few	-	TRBV29-1	TGCAGCGGCGGGGTCCATTTCTACGAGCAGTACTTC	CSGGVHFYEQYF
TRBJ2-7	-	TRBD2	TRBV20-1	TGCAGTGCTAGAGATAGGAGGGCTAGCGGTTACGAGCAGTACTTC	CSARDRRASGYEQYF
TRBJ1-2	-	-	TRBV28	TGTGCCAGCACCATAGGGCCTAACTATGGCTACACCTTC	CASTIGPNYGYTF
TRBJ2-7	-	-	TRBV20-1	TGCAGTGCTAGGGACCCTCCCTGGGAGCAGTACTTC	CSARDPPWEQYF
TRBJ2-1	-	-	TRBV20-1	TGCAGTCCCGTATGGGGGCGTGAGCAGTTCTTC	CSPVWGREQFF
TRBJ2-7	few	TRBD1	TRBV2	TGTGCCAGCAGACAGGGGGGTCTCGGGTCCTACGAGCAGTACTTC	CASRQGGLGSYEQYF
TRBJ1-5	-	-	TRBV6-6	TGTGCCAGCAGTTACTCCTGGTGGAATCAGCCCCAGCATTTT	CASSYSWWNQPQHF
TRBJ1-1	few	TRBD1	TRBV3-1	TGTGCCAGCAGGCGGACAGGGGAGAACACTGAAGCTTTCTTT	CASRRTGENTEAFF